Shown below are 28 T cell receptor beta chains from a single sample sequenced in a study of blood T cell repertoires in COVID-19. Libraries were prepared by immunoSEQ multiplex PCR; TCRdb keeps only in-frame clonotypes and omits some of them. The table records about 89,000 clones, 90% to 95% of them present only once. The sequencing sample was made of peripheral blood. These receptors originate from a human donor with active COVID-19. The donor label of this sample is uncertain.

The chain is built from TRBV28 and TRBJ2-7; the match to TRBD1 covers 9 bases. CDR1 and CDR2 (germline): MDHEN, SYDVKM. The J segment lost 5 bases and the V segment lost 5 bases, leaving 10 bases of the junction unmatched. The CDR3 sequence is 15 residues long. CDR3 nucleotides: TGTGCCAGCAGTCCGACGGGACAGGGATACGACGAGCAGTACTTC. It yields the protein CASSPTGQGYDEQYF.

This clone showed up just once. The CDR3 nucleotides read TGTGCCAGCAGCCAAGGACTAGCGGGAGGGGTTGAGCAGTTCTTC. Amino acid sequence: CASSQGLAGGVEQFF. This sequence joins TRBV14 and TRBJ2-1; TRBD2 agrees at 14 bases. Germline V gene sequence: CDR1 SGHDN, CDR2 FVKESK. The J segment lost 9 bases and the V segment lost 1 base, leaving 2 bases of the junction unmatched. CDR3 length: 15 residues.

The J gene is TRBJ2-1, the V gene TRBV6-5; a weak D match, TRBD2 (6 bases). The CDR3 contains 14 residues. Per germline, CDR1 MNHEY and CDR2 SVGAGI. V lost 4 bases and J 6 bases, leaving 13 bases between the germline ends. This chain's CDR3 is CASSLGLNRNEQFF. Written as DNA, the CDR3 is TGTGCCAGCAGTTTAGGACTAAATCGCAATGAGCAGTTCTTC.

V usage is TRBV19 and J usage is TRBJ2-7; D perhaps matches TRBD2 (5 bases). Trimming left V 0 bases short and J 4 bases short, with 10 bases between. CDR1 is LNHDA, CDR2 SQIVND, per germline (reference sequence). CDR3 length: 14 amino acids. The CDR3 nucleotides are TGTGCCAGTAGTATAGATGCGGGTCGATACGAGCAGTACTTC. Translated: CASSIDAGRYEQYF.

The chain employs TRBV3-1 (or the pseudogene TRBV3-2) and TRBJ2-5; 8 positions agree with TRBD2. Unmatched junction bases numbered 3, after V lost 5 bases and J lost 4 bases. The germline CDR1 and CDR2 sequences are LGHDT and YNNKEL (reference sequence). The CDR3 length is 13 residues. The CDR3 nucleotides read TGTGCCAGCAGCTCGAGCGGGAGAGAGACCCAGTACTTC. Translated, it gives CASSSSGRETQYF.

The chain employs TRBV19 and TRBJ1-1, with TRBD1 as a possible D gene (6 bases). The CDR3 is 14 residues long. The germline V gene has CDR1 LNHDA and CDR2 SQIVND (reference sequence). V lost 5 bases and J 6 bases, leaving 16 bases between the germline ends. This CDR3 is CASSVGGRWAEAFF. The CDR3 DNA follows: TGTGCCAGTAGTGTTGGGGGCCGTTGGGCTGAAGCTTTCTTT.

The chain combines TRBV5-1 with TRBJ2-1, with TRBD2 identical over 11 bases. J was trimmed by 0 bases and V by 4 bases; bases with no gene match: 3. The length of the CDR3 is 16 residues. Germline V lookup: CDR1 SGHRS, CDR2 YFSETQ. CDR3 nucleotides: TGCGCCAGCAGCACTAGCGGGAGTAGCTCCTACAATGAGCAGTTCTTC. Amino acid sequence: CASSTSGSSSYNEQFF.

The sample holds a few counts of this clone. The rearrangement links TRBV7-2 to TRBJ2-7; TRBD1 is a possible D gene (5 bases). Germline V CDR1 and CDR2: SGHTA, FQGNSA. Trimming removed 5 bases from V and 9 bases from J, with 23 bases in between. The CDR3 has 15 residues. CDR3 amino acids: CASSTGAGSSVGQYF. CDR3 sequence (DNA): TGTGCCAGCAGCACAGGAGCAGGGTCGTCGGTCGGGCAGTACTTC.

The table lists this clone with a few counts. This chain joins TRBV7-2 and TRBJ1-2; no reliable D call. Trimming cost V 1 base and J 3 bases, with 9 bases left between them. The CDR3 sequence is 14 residues long. The V gene's germline CDR1 is SGHTA and CDR2 FQGNSA. The CDR3 nucleotides are TGTGCCAGCAGCTTAGAACGGGGTTACTATGGCTACACCTTC. Amino acid sequence: CASSLERGYYGYTF.

This chain connects TRBV4-1 to TRBJ1-5, with D perhaps matching TRBD1 (5 bases). The CDR3 runs 15 residues. The germline V gene has CDR1 MGHRA and CDR2 YSYEKL. V lost 0 bases, J lost 9 bases, and 15 bases lay in between. The chain's CDR3 is CASSQDEGAIRPQHF. The CDR3 DNA follows: TGCGCCAGCAGCCAAGATGAAGGGGCCATCCGGCCCCAGCATTTT.

The chain employs TRBV27 and TRBJ2-1, with D perhaps TRBD1 (6 bases). Trimming took off 4 bases at V and 4 bases at J, with 11 bases between the two ends. CDR1 is MNHEY, CDR2 SMNVEV, per germline (reference sequence). The CDR3 consists of 14 residues. The CDR3 sequence is CASSSYTGYNEQFF. CDR3 DNA: TGTGCCAGCAGTTCCTACACAGGGTACAATGAGCAGTTCTTC.

The rearrangement joins TRBV3-1 (or the pseudogene TRBV3-2) to TRBJ1-2; 10 nucleotides agree with TRBD1. J lost 10 bases, V lost 4 bases, and 9 bases had no gene match. The CDR3 length is 14 residues. CDR1 and CDR2 from the germline V gene are LGHDT and YNNKEL (reference sequence). CDR3 coding DNA: TGTGCCAGCAGCCGCGATTCGACAGGGGGCGACTACACCTTC. Protein: CASSRDSTGGDYTF.

The chain employs TRBV7-9 and TRBJ2-4; a weak D match, TRBD1 (7 bases). The CDR3 is 15 amino acids. The V end was cut by 3 bases, the J end by 0 bases, with 9 bases between. The germline V gene has CDR1 SEHNR and CDR2 FQNEAQ (reference sequence). The CDR3 DNA follows: TGTGCCAGCAGCTTTCAGGGGGGAGCCAAAAACATTCAGTACTTC. Its translation: CASSFQGGAKNIQYF. The whole variable domain, filled in from reference TRBV7-9 and TRBJ2-4, reads DTGVSQNPRHKITKRGQNVTFRCDPISEHNRLYWYRQTLGQGPEFLTYFQNEAQLEKSRLLSDRFSAERPKGSFSTLEIQRTEQGDSAMYLCASSFQGGAKNIQYFGAGTRLSVL.

Here the CDR3 reads CASSIRDRGSEAFF. DNA of the CDR3: TGTGCCAGTAGTATCCGGGACAGGGGGTCTGAAGCTTTCTTT. This chain connects TRBV19 to TRBJ1-1; the match to TRBD1 covers 11 bases. The CDR3 runs to 14 residues. With V trimmed by 3 bases and J by 6 bases, 3 bases remained unmatched. Per germline, CDR1 LNHDA and CDR2 SQIVND (reference sequence).

The rearrangement joins TRBV7-8 to TRBJ2-7, with D maybe TRBD2 (5 bases). CDR1 is SGHVS and CDR2 is FQNEAQ in the germline V gene. Deletions cut 3 bases from V and 3 bases from J, with 15 bases between. The CDR3 loop spans 15 amino acids. The CDR3 here is CASSFGPTGIYEQYF. Here the CDR3 DNA reads TGTGCCAGCAGCTTTGGACCGACCGGGATCTACGAGCAGTACTTC.

The chain has TRBV11-3 and TRBJ2-7, with D possibly being TRBD2 (5 bases). This CDR3 contains 16 residues. Germline V CDR1 and CDR2: SGHNT, YENEEA. The V and J ends lost 0 bases and 2 bases respectively, with 14 bases between them. The CDR3 bases are TGTGCCAGCAGCTTAGATTCTGGGAGAGCTCCCTACGAGCAGTACTTC. It translates to CASSLDSGRAPYEQYF.

The chain couples TRBV7-9 to TRBJ2-5; maybe TRBD2 (6 bases). V shed 2 bases and J shed 7 bases, with 23 bases lying between them. Germline V CDR1 and CDR2: SEHNR, FQNEAQ (reference sequence). The CDR3 has 17 amino acids. CDR3 residues: CASSLLGGADPLGTQYF. In nucleotides, the CDR3 is TGTGCCAGCAGCTTATTAGGCGGGGCTGATCCCCTAGGGACCCAGTACTTC. Full variable domain (outside the CDR3, taken from reference TRBV7-9 and TRBJ2-5): DTGVSQNPRHKITKRGQNVTFRCDPISEHNRLYWYRQTLGQGPEFLTYFQNEAQLEKSRLLSDRFSAERPKGSFSTLEIQRTEQGDSAMYLCASSLLGGADPLGTQYFGPGTRLLVL.

The genes are TRBV18 and TRBJ1-1, with 9 bases that match TRBD1. The germline V gene has CDR1 KGHSH and CDR2 LQKENI. This CDR3 contains 15 residues. V dropped 3 bases and J dropped 0; count of bases not matched to a gene: 2. The CDR3 DNA reads as TGTGCCAGCTCACCTGGACAGGGGATGAACACTGAAGCTTTCTTT. Translation gives CASSPGQGMNTEAFF.

The chain is built from TRBV19 and TRBJ1-5; TRBD1 matches at 7 bases. This CDR3 comprises 15 residues. Germline lookup yields CDR1 LNHDA and CDR2 SQIVND (reference sequence). V lost 4 bases, J lost 7 bases, and 10 bases stayed unmatched. In nucleotides, the CDR3 is TGTGCCAGTAGTACACTCAGGGGGTTGGGACAGCCCCAGCATTTT. Translated: CASSTLRGLGQPQHF.

This sequence joins TRBV24-1 and TRBJ2-1; 9 nucleotides match TRBD2. CDR1 KGHDR and CDR2 SFDVKD come from the germline V gene. The CDR3 is 14 amino acids. V trimming: 8 bases; J trimming: 3 bases; junction bases outside the gene matches: 4. The CDR3 nucleotides read TGTGCCACCACTGCGGGGGGGATCTACAATGAGCAGTTCTTC. This codes for CATTAGGIYNEQFF.

The chain has TRBV2 and TRBJ2-6; 7 bases map to TRBD1. This CDR3 has 15 amino acids. CDR1 and CDR2 from the germline V gene are SNHLY and FYNNEI. V was clipped by 5 bases and J by 1 base; unmatched bases: 2. The CDR3 region has the DNA TGTGCCAGCAGTCAACAGGGGTCTGGGGCCAACGTCCTGACTTTC. Translation: CASSQQGSGANVLTF.

This sequence joins TRBV4-2 and TRBJ2-3; 11 nucleotides line up with TRBD2. This CDR3 is built from 17 residues. J gave up 2 bases and V 4 bases, and 8 bases lay outside the gene matches. Germline values: CDR1 LGHNA, CDR2 YNFKEQ. In DNA form, the CDR3 reads TGTGCCAGCAGCCGCCTAGCGGGGGGCCCCGACACAGATACGCAGTATTTT. Amino acids: CASSRLAGGPDTDTQYF.

DNA for the CDR3: TGTGCCAGCAGCCCCTTATTGGGGGCCAACTCTGGGGCCAACGTCCTGACTTTC. It specifies CASSPLLGANSGANVLTF. This chain links TRBV11-2 with TRBJ2-6, with a weak D call TRBD1 (6 bases). V lost 5 bases and J lost 0, with 17 bases in between. Germline V gives CDR1 SGHAT, CDR2 FQNNGV. This CDR3 has 18 amino acids. Supplemented by reference TRBV11-2 and TRBJ2-6, the full variable domain reads EAGVAQSPRYKIIEKRQSVAFWCNPISGHATLYWYQQILGQGPKLLIQFQNNGVVDDSQLPKDRFSAERLKGVDSTLKIQPAKLEDSAVYLCASSPLLGANSGANVLTFGAGSRLTVL.

The V call is TRBV19, the J call TRBJ2-1; maybe TRBD2 (6 bases). CDR1 is LNHDA and CDR2 is SQIVND in the germline V gene (reference sequence). This CDR3 region has 15 residues. V lost 2 bases to trimming and J lost 6 bases, with 14 bases between them. The CDR3 loop reads CASSISGSFVNEQFF. The CDR3 DNA follows: TGTGCCAGTAGTATAAGCGGGTCGTTTGTCAATGAGCAGTTCTTC.

The chain recombines TRBV5-6 with TRBJ2-3; D unclear. The V end was cut by 7 bases, the J end by 0 bases, with 15 bases between. Germline CDR1 SGHDT, CDR2 YYEEEE. The length of the CDR3 is 15 residues. As DNA, the CDR3 is TGTGCCAGCGACTTTGCGGCAAGTAGCACAGATACGCAGTATTTT. Translating gives CASDFAASSTDTQYF.

This chain joins TRBV5-4 and TRBJ1-1; D is unclear. V was trimmed by 4 bases and J by 1 base, leaving 14 bases between them. Germline-derived CDR1 and CDR2 are SGHNT and YYREEE (reference sequence). The CDR3 is made up of 15 amino acids. The CDR3 here is CASSTERVENTEAFF. The CDR3 nucleotides are TGTGCCAGCAGCACCGAGAGGGTTGAGAACACTGAAGCTTTCTTT.

The CDR3 DNA reads TGTGCCAGCAGTTACTCGACGGGAGGGATTCCCTACGAGCAGTACTTC. This codes for CASSYSTGGIPYEQYF. The chain joins TRBV6-5 to TRBJ2-7; 8 bases match TRBD2. Germline CDR1 is MNHEY and CDR2 is SVGAGI. V shed 0 bases, J shed 2 bases, and the junction held 6 bases outside the gene matches. The CDR3 runs 16 residues.

The V call is TRBV5-1, the J call TRBJ2-7; 7 bases are a match to TRBD1. V lost 4 bases and J lost 4; bases outside the gene matches: 5. Germline V CDR1 and CDR2: SGHRS, YFSETQ. CDR3 length: 13 amino acids. Here the CDR3 reads CASSPDREYEQYF. The DNA for the CDR3 is TGCGCCAGCAGCCCTGACAGGGAATACGAGCAGTACTTC.